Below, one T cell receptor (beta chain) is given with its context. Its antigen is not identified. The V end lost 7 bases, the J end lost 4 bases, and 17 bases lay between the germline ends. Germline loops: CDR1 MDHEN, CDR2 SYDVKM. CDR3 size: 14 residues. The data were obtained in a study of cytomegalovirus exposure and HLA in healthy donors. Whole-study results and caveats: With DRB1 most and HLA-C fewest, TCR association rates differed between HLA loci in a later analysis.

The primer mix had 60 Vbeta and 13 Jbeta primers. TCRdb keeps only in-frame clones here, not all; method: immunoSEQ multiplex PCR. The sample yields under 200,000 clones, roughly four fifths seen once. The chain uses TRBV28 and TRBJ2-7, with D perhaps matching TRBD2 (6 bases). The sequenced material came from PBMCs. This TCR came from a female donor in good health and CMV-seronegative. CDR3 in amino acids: CASTIRGGLYEQYF. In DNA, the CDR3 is TGTGCCAGCACCATACGGGGCGGACTATACGAGCAGTACTTC. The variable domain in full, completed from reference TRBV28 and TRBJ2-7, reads DVKVTQSSRYLVKRTGEKVFLECVQDMDHENMFWYRQDPGLGLRLIYFSYDVKMKEKGDIPEGYSVSREKKERFSLILESASTNQTSMYLCASTIRGGLYEQYFGPGTRLTVT.